This TCR beta chain was identified in a study of PD-1 blockade in classical Hodgkin lymphoma (TCRdb year 2020). Describing the broader study: Nivolumab dosing was 3 mg/kg intravenously every 2 weeks, continuing until either disease progression or unacceptable toxicity. A peripheral blood immune signature of response to PD-1 blockade in classical Hodgkin lymphoma was defined using TCR beta sequencing and CyTOF.

The cysteine opens and the phenylalanine closes a CDR3 of 17 amino acids. Only CDR3 DNA is held: 51 bases, read in frame from base 1. At the junction V is shortened by 6 bases and J by 5 bases, with 21 bases in between. As regards this clone: What antigen it recognizes has not been identified. The sample holds no much larger clone one base away, and base qualities are not on file.

The Qiagen DNeasy kit was used to extract genomic DNA both from unsorted PBMCs and from the negatively selected CD4+ and CD8+ fractions. Amplification of TCR beta CDR3 regions was done by immunoSEQ multiplex PCR with primers that anneal to V and J segments. A synthetic immune receptor repertoire was used to minimize amplification bias, and any residual bias was removed computationally once sequencing was done. The paper's data handling went like this. Custom Python scripts were used to quantify repertoire diversity as the Shannon entropy index. Unsorted, CD4+ and CD8+ repertoires were analyzed separately, except for combined analyses in which CD4+ and CD8+ sequences were merged in silico. Clonal expansion was defined as a frequency increase of at least 2-fold after treatment compared with C1D1, and clones undetected at baseline were assigned a pseudocount of 0.5. Singleton clones were defined as clones with 0 or 1 copy at C1D1, and non-singleton clones were defined as clones with 2 or more copies. Clones expanded in unsorted samples were annotated as CD4+, CD8+ or unknown by matching protein sequences in sorted samples from the same patient. Wilcoxon tests were applied to paired samples to test diversity changes from C1D1 to C4D1. In TCRdb, the immuneACCESS table is reduced to in-frame sequences with V and J assigned. These tables do not hold every clone; where another copy was compared, an unresolved V gene accounts for under half, and the others remain unexplained. The V and J calls and clone size come from that table; D and trimming were worked out from the DNA. Across this sample there are roughly 61,000 clones, with more than 80% seen only once. 15% of the sample lies in the top ten.

Summary of the overall study and its limitations: By C4D1, a significant rise was seen in CD4+ TCR diversity but not in CD8+ TCR diversity (p=0.0027 vs p=0.16), and the rise was most apparent among complete responders (p=0.02). Diversity was lower in patients who began nivolumab less than 1 year after ASCT, so these patients were left out of later analyses to avoid confounding by immune reconstitution. The study was restricted to a single clinical trial cohort, and the causes of repertoire differences, possibly disease activity or prior therapy, were left undefined. Newly diagnosed patients were reported to have lower baseline TCR diversity than healthy donors, and relapsed/refractory patients were reported to have lower baseline TCR diversity still. Trial patients achieving complete response had baseline diversity similar to newly diagnosed patients, whereas partial responders and progressors had significantly lower diversity.

The sample's time point label, in plain terms: cycle 1 day 1 (C1D1), immediately before nivolumab initiation. Every trial patient had relapsed after autologous stem cell transplantation, and cohorts A, B and C differed in prior brentuximab vedotin exposure. The trial cohort included 56 patients with relapsed/refractory classical Hodgkin lymphoma, and each patient had a best overall response of complete response, partial response or progressive disease. In the multi-cohort phase II CheckMate 205 trial, trial patients received single-agent nivolumab. An independent review committee assessed best overall response by applying the 2007 International Working Group response criteria. Trial PBMCs were collected just before the start of nivolumab (C1D1) and during therapy at cycle 2 day 1 and cycle 4 day 1. Peripheral blood was collected in 8 mL Vacutainer Cell Preparation Tubes, from which PBMCs were isolated by centrifugation and then cryopreserved.

Here the chain combines TRBV5-7 and TRBJ2-6, with the D segment identity uncertain. TRBV5-7 is placed among ORFs of uncertain function. Source: peripheral blood mononuclear cells (PBMCs), taken at baseline. The origin of this receptor is a human donor with classical Hodgkin lymphoma. The base sequence is TGTGCCAGCACCTCCAGTCTTGTACAAAGTCGGGCCAACGTCCTGACTTTC. Translated, this gives CASTSSLVQSRANVLTF.